Following are 30 T cell receptor beta chains from one sample sequenced in a study of blood T cell repertoires in COVID-19. Profiled with immunoSEQ multiplex PCR; TCRdb holds only in-frame clones, not every one. The data contain 250,000 to 300,000 clones, approximately 82% of them seen just once; the ten biggest clones take up about 5%. Input material: PBMCs or T cells enriched from blood (not recorded which). Receptors originate from a man aged 35-49 years who had been exposed to COVID-19.

The chain has TRBV5-5 and TRBJ1-1; 7 nucleotides line up with TRBD1. This CDR3 is 13 amino acids long. J gave up 3 bases and V 1 base, and 0 bases lay outside the gene matches. Per germline, CDR1 SGHKS and CDR2 YYEKEE (reference sequence). The CDR3 DNA reads TGTGCCAGCAGCTTGACAGGGGACACTGAAGCTTTCTTT. Its protein is CASSLTGDTEAFF. The full variable domain, rest sourced from reference TRBV5-5 and TRBJ1-1, is DAGVTQSPTHLIKTRGQQVTLRCSPISGHKSVSWYQQVLGQGPQFIFQYYEKEERGRGNFPDRFSARQFPNYSSELNVNALLLGDSALYLCASSLTGDTEAFFGQGTRLTVV.

This chain joins TRBV6-6 and TRBJ1-6, with 7 bases aligning to TRBD1. The V segment lost 10 bases and the J segment 6 bases; nucleotides outside the gene matches: 12. Germline lookup yields CDR1 MNHNY and CDR2 SVGAGI (reference sequence). This CDR3 is 15 amino acids long. The CDR3 is CATATGVYGNSPLHF. For the CDR3, the DNA is TGTGCCACCGCAACAGGGGTTTACGGTAATTCACCCCTCCACTTT.

V and J are TRBV6-5 and TRBJ2-7; D perhaps matches TRBD2 (6 bases). This CDR3 region has 15 residues. Germline lookup yields CDR1 MNHEY and CDR2 SVGAGI. V was trimmed by 0 bases and J by 7 bases, leaving 16 bases between them. The CDR3 bases are TGTGCCAGCAGTTACTCGGGGTGGGTCGGGGGAGAGCAGTACTTC. Its protein product is CASSYSGWVGGEQYF.

J is TRBJ2-2 and V is TRBV3-1 (or the pseudogene TRBV3-2), with a weak D call TRBD2 (6 bases). CDR3 length equals 14 residues. The ends were cut back, 11 bases at V and 3 bases at J, with 16 bases in the middle. CDR1 is LGHDT and CDR2 is YNNKEL in the germline V gene (reference sequence). The CDR3 nucleotides are TGTGCCGCCTCGGGTAGGGAGGACACCGGGGAGCTGTTTTTT. Its translation is CAASGREDTGELFF.

The rearrangement uses TRBV6-4 and TRBJ1-5, with 7 positions matching TRBD1. The ends lost 5 bases at V and 3 bases at J; junction bases unmatched: 13. CDR3 length equals 17 residues. Germline assignment: CDR1 MRHNA and CDR2 SNTAGT. The CDR3 reads CASSRQVNRGVNQPQHF. The CDR3 coding sequence is TGTGCCAGCAGTCGACAGGTCAACAGGGGAGTCAATCAGCCCCAGCATTTT.

This sequence joins TRBV12-3 or TRBV12-4 and TRBJ2-7; 7 positions agree with TRBD1. J was trimmed by 2 bases and V by 4 bases; bases with no gene match: 2. The CDR3 spans 13 residues. DNA for the CDR3: TGTGCCAGCAGTTACCAGGGGGCCTACGAGCAGTACTTC. Protein sequence: CASSYQGAYEQYF.

The chain couples TRBV7-6 to TRBJ1-5; D is unresolved. Germline loops: CDR1 SGHVS, CDR2 FNYEAQ. V was trimmed by 5 bases and J by 5 bases, leaving 10 bases between them. The length of the CDR3 is 13 residues. The CDR3 sequence: CASSQTRDQPQHF. The CDR3 region has the DNA TGTGCCAGCAGCCAAACACGGGATCAGCCCCAGCATTTT.

The rearrangement joins TRBV19 to TRBJ1-5, with 7 bases lining up with TRBD1. The CDR3 length is 14 residues. V gave up 10 bases and J gave up 7 bases; unmatched junction bases: 13. Germline loops: CDR1 LNHDA, CDR2 SQIVND (reference sequence). The CDR3 nucleotides read TGTGCCACCCAGGGGGGTCCGGATAGCCAGCCCCAGCATTTT. Protein sequence: CATQGGPDSQPQHF.

The rearrangement joins TRBV23-1 to TRBJ1-1; D ambiguous. TRBV23-1 is reported as an ORF; its role is uncertain. The V end lost 11 bases, the J end lost 6 bases, and 25 bases lay between the germline ends. The CDR3 extends over 15 amino acids. The CDR3 region is CAFIEWAGERAEAFF. In nucleotides, the CDR3 is TGCGCCTTCATAGAGTGGGCGGGTGAGCGTGCTGAAGCTTTCTTT.

This clone was observed a handful of times. The chain has TRBV15 and TRBJ1-5, with 8 bases lining up with TRBD1. The CDR3 is 15 residues long. V shed 4 bases and J 6 bases; nucleotides not matched to a gene: 8. Germline-derived CDR1 and CDR2 are LNHNV and YYDKDF (reference sequence). The CDR3 DNA reads TGTGCCACCAGCACCTTGGACAGGGTGGGTCAGCCCCAGCATTTT. Residues: CATSTLDRVGQPQHF.

This clone was seen a handful of times. Other DNA variants within this sample encode the same CDR3. The chain has TRBV5-8 and TRBJ2-7; TRBD2 might be the D (5 bases). The V gene's germline CDR1 is SGHTS and CDR2 YDEGEE. The germline V and J ends were trimmed by 1 base and 1 base, with 6 bases remaining between them. The CDR3 spans 13 residues. CDR3: CASSLTGSYEQYF. CDR3 DNA: TGTGCCAGCAGCTTGACGGGGTCCTACGAGCAGTACTTC.

The chain carries TRBV5-4 and TRBJ2-2; 7 positions agree with TRBD2. The V gene's germline CDR1 is SGHNT and CDR2 YYREEE (reference sequence). V lost 7 bases and J lost 6; bases outside the gene matches: 9. There are 14 residues in the CDR3. For the CDR3, the DNA is TGTGCCAGCGGTTGGGCGGGAGTCCCCGGGGAGCTGTTTTTT. As protein: CASGWAGVPGELFF.

As regards this clone: It may be a read error: a sequence one base away is much more abundant. The chain has TRBV5-4 and TRBJ1-1, with D possibly matching TRBD1 (5 bases). V dropped 4 bases and J dropped 1 base, with 8 bases sitting between them. This CDR3 comprises 13 residues. CDR1 is SGHNT and CDR2 is YYREEE in the germline V gene (reference sequence). The CDR3 protein is CASSIQENTEAFF. CDR3 DNA sequence: TGTGCCAGCAGCATACAGGAGAACACTGAAGCTTTCTTT.

This rearrangement joins TRBV5-1 to TRBJ1-6, with TRBD1 identical over 9 bases. Germline values: CDR1 SGHRS, CDR2 YFSETQ. This CDR3 spans 16 amino acids. The V segment lost 2 bases and the J segment 7 bases; nucleotides outside the gene matches: 7. The CDR3 is CASSLEGTGQNSPLHF. The CDR3 nucleotides are TGCGCCAGCAGCTTAGAAGGGACAGGGCAAAATTCACCCCTCCACTTT. The complete variable domain, with remaining parts taken from reference TRBV5-1 and TRBJ1-6, reads KAGVTQTPRYLIKTRGQQVTLSCSPISGHRSVSWYQQTPGQGLQFLFEYFSETQRNKGNFPGRFSGRQFSNSRSEMNVSTLELGDSALYLCASSLEGTGQNSPLHFGNGTRLTVT.

The rearrangement uses TRBV10-3 and TRBJ2-1; TRBD1 is a possible D gene (6 bases). CDR1 ENHRY and CDR2 SYGVKD come from the germline V gene. With 6 bases removed from V and 8 bases from J, the gap between germline ends came to 11 bases. There are 12 residues in the CDR3. CDR3 sequence reads: CAIRDSRDEQFF. CDR3 DNA: TGTGCCATCAGGGACAGTCGGGATGAGCAGTTCTTC.

The J gene is TRBJ1-4, the V gene TRBV7-9; D might be TRBD1 (6 bases). The V end was cut by 1 base, the J end by 1 base, with 16 bases between. The CDR3 loop spans 18 amino acids. The germline CDR1 and CDR2 sequences are SEHNR and FQNEAQ (reference sequence). CDR3 coding DNA: TGTGCCAGCAGCTTAGGACAGGAGATAAGGGGAACTAATGAAAAACTGTTTTTT. This gives the protein CASSLGQEIRGTNEKLFF.

V and J are TRBV7-2 and TRBJ2-2; D possibly corresponds to TRBD1 (7 bases). The CDR3 runs to 16 residues. Trimming took 7 bases from V and 1 from J, leaving 16 bases between them. Germline lookup yields CDR1 SGHTA and CDR2 FQGNSA. The CDR3 loop is CASTQQGGGNTGELFF. CDR3 DNA: TGTGCCAGCACCCAGCAGGGGGGAGGGAACACCGGGGAGCTGTTTTTT.

The chain is built from TRBV24-1 and TRBJ2-7, with 7 bases that match TRBD2. The CDR3 sequence is 17 residues long. V shed 4 bases, J shed 3 bases, and the junction held 14 bases outside the gene matches. Per the germline V gene, CDR1 is KGHDR and CDR2 is SFDVKD. The CDR3 loop reads CATSEGGTLPEFYEQYF. DNA for the CDR3: TGTGCCACCAGTGAGGGGGGGACCCTACCCGAATTCTACGAGCAGTACTTC.

The V gene is TRBV19, the J gene TRBJ1-5; 7 bases map to TRBD1. Germline CDR1 and CDR2: LNHDA and SQIVND (reference sequence). J was trimmed by 2 bases and V by 5 bases; bases with no gene match: 6. The CDR3 loop spans 15 amino acids. The CDR3 nucleotides read TGTGCCAGTAGTCCACAGGGGAGTGGCAATCAGCCCCAGCATTTT. Translation: CASSPQGSGNQPQHF.

This clone showed up just once. The rearrangement links TRBV3-1 (or the pseudogene TRBV3-2) to TRBJ2-2, with 13 bases identical to TRBD2. V gave up 3 bases and J gave up 6 bases; unmatched junction bases: 10. Germline V gene lookup returns CDR1 LGHDT and CDR2 YNNKEL (reference sequence). The CDR3 loop spans 18 amino acids. The CDR3 region is CASSHHTSGRGIAGELFF. DNA for the CDR3: TGTGCCAGCAGCCATCACACTAGCGGGAGGGGAATCGCCGGGGAGCTGTTTTTT.

The gene calls are TRBV4-1 and TRBJ2-7; a possible D gene is TRBD2 (6 bases). The CDR3 is made up of 15 amino acids. Between the trimmed V and J ends, which lost 1 base and 3 bases, there was a span of 13 bases. Germline assignment: CDR1 MGHRA and CDR2 YSYEKL. The CDR3: CASSQGGGTHYEQYF. For the CDR3, the DNA is TGCGCCAGCAGCCAAGGGGGCGGGACCCACTACGAGCAGTACTTC.

The chain couples TRBV6-1 to TRBJ1-5; 7 nucleotides align to TRBD1. Germline V gene sequence: CDR1 MNHNS, CDR2 SASEGT. Trimming at V came to 0 bases and at J to 4 bases, leaving 3 bases not matched to a gene. The CDR3 runs 15 residues. The chain's CDR3 is CASSEASGGNQPQHF. The CDR3 nucleotides read TGTGCCAGCAGTGAAGCGTCAGGGGGGAATCAGCCCCAGCATTTT.

Only a few counts were recorded for this clone. The gene calls are TRBV30 and TRBJ2-3; 8 nucleotides line up with TRBD1. There are 13 residues in the CDR3. Germline V lookup: CDR1 GTSNPN, CDR2 SVGIG (reference sequence). The junction had 10 bases not matched to a gene; V was cut back by 4 bases and J by 10 bases. CDR3 DNA sequence: TGTGCCTGGACCGGACAGGGTTTAGGTGCGCAGTATTTT. Translated: CAWTGQGLGAQYF.

CDR3 coding DNA: TGTGCCAGCAGCGATGGACAGGGGAACAATCAGCCCCAGCATTTT. It is translated as CASSDGQGNNQPQHF. The rearrangement links TRBV9 to TRBJ1-5; 9 bases agree with TRBD1. The CDR3 contains 15 residues. Germline trimming cut 3 bases from V and 3 bases from J; bases unmatched to any gene: 4. Germline assignment: CDR1 SGDLS and CDR2 YYNGEE.

The chain recombines TRBV27 with TRBJ1-5; D is unresolved. The CDR3 consists of 14 residues. Germline CDR1 is MNHEY and CDR2 is SMNVEV (reference sequence). V was trimmed by 4 bases and J by 8 bases, leaving 15 bases between them. CDR3 sequence reads: CASSSGHLSEPQHF. In DNA form, the CDR3 reads TGTGCCAGCAGTTCGGGTCACCTGTCTGAGCCCCAGCATTTT.

The gene calls are TRBV30 and TRBJ2-3; no clear D. The CDR3 runs 15 residues. Germline loops: CDR1 GTSNPN, CDR2 SVGIG (reference sequence). V gave up 3 bases and J gave up 2 bases, with 15 bases separating them. CDR3 bases: TGTGCCTGGAGCCGCGGCGGCAGAGACACAGATACGCAGTATTTT. Its protein is CAWSRGGRDTDTQYF.

This chain uses TRBV25-1 with TRBJ2-7; 9 nucleotides align to TRBD1. The J segment lost 2 bases and the V segment lost 4 bases, leaving 3 bases of the junction unmatched. CDR1 MGHDK and CDR2 SYGVNS come from the germline V gene. The length of the CDR3 is 14 residues. The CDR3 region has the DNA TGTGCCAGCAGTGTGGACAGGGGTACCTACGAGCAGTACTTC. Protein: CASSVDRGTYEQYF.

The chain recombines TRBV15 with TRBJ2-2; a weak D match, TRBD2 (5 bases). CDR3 length: 17 amino acids. Trimming removed 0 bases at V and 1 base at J, with 12 bases between. Germline V lookup: CDR1 LNHNV, CDR2 YYDKDF (reference sequence). CDR3 loop: CATSRDGSALNTGELFF. DNA for the CDR3: TGTGCCACCAGCAGAGATGGTAGCGCGCTGAACACCGGGGAGCTGTTTTTT.

This CDR3 is CASSLEEEVYF. In DNA, the CDR3 is TGTGCCAGCAGCTTAGAGGAAGAGGTGTACTTC. This chain links TRBV7-9 with TRBJ2-5; no clear D. This CDR3 has 11 residues. The germline CDR1 and CDR2 sequences are SEHNR and FQNEAQ (reference sequence). The V gene lost 1 base and the J gene lost 13 bases, with 10 bases spanning the gap. The full variable domain, its missing parts supplied by reference TRBV7-9 and TRBJ2-5, is DTGVSQNPRHKITKRGQNVTFRCDPISEHNRLYWYRQTLGQGPEFLTYFQNEAQLEKSRLLSDRFSAERPKGSFSTLEIQRTEQGDSAMYLCASSLEEEVYFGPGTRLLVL.

The chain employs TRBV30 and TRBJ2-7; 11 bases are shared with TRBD1. Germline V gene sequence: CDR1 GTSNPN, CDR2 SVGIG (reference sequence). The CDR3 consists of 15 residues. After removal of 3 bases from V and 4 bases from J, the junction contained 8 bases not matched to a gene. The CDR3 DNA reads as TGTGCCTGGAGACAGGGGACAGGGGGGGCTTACGAGCAGTACTTC. Its protein product is CAWRQGTGGAYEQYF.